Listed here is a single T cell receptor beta chain. TCRdb keeps only in-frame clones here, not all; method: immunoSEQ multiplex PCR. The sample consists of 65,000 to 80,000 clones, around 92% of them appearing once. Germline CDR1 reads SGHRS; CDR2 reads YFSETQ. The CDR3 covers 14 residues. The V end was cut by 0 bases, the J end by 3 bases, with 6 bases between. This sample stems from a study of technical replicates of blood from a few donors. This rearrangement joins TRBV5-1 to TRBJ1-4; unclear D gene. This TCR was recovered from a human donor in good health. The source material was T cells isolated from PBMCs. The CDR3 region has the DNA TGCGCCAGCAGCTTGGTAGCAGCTAATGAAAAACTGTTTTTT. Its translation is CASSLVAANEKLFF.